Following are 27 T cell receptor beta chains from one sample sequenced in a study of blood T cell repertoires in COVID-19. Method: immunoSEQ multiplex PCR; TCRdb's copy keeps in-frame clones and lacks some. The sample includes tens of thousands of clones, roughly 80% of them seen just once. Specimen: peripheral blood. The receptors originated from a man older than 75 with active or convalescent COVID-19.

This chain uses TRBV30 with TRBJ1-2; D perhaps matches TRBD1 (6 bases). The CDR3 sequence is 15 residues long. V lost 0 bases to trimming and J lost 4 bases, with 15 bases between them. Germline CDR1 reads GTSNPN; CDR2 reads SVGIG (reference sequence). In DNA, the CDR3 is TGTGCCTGGAGTGTAGTGGGGGGGCAGGGCTATGGCTACACCTTC. Translated, it gives CAWSVVGGQGYGYTF.

The chain employs TRBV3-1 (or the pseudogene TRBV3-2) and TRBJ1-1; D remains ambiguous. CDR3 length equals 12 residues. Trimming stripped 4 bases from V and 1 base from J, with 4 bases between. The germline V gene encodes CDR1 LGHDT and CDR2 YNNKEL (reference sequence). The CDR3 nucleotides read TGTGCCAGCAGCCTCCAGAACACTGAAGCTTTCTTT. Its protein product is CASSLQNTEAFF.

The V and J genes are TRBV3-1 (or the pseudogene TRBV3-2) and TRBJ1-2, with 7 bases matching TRBD1. The V and J ends lost 3 bases and 3 bases, in that order; junction bases with no gene match: 4. The CDR3 contains 14 residues. Germline CDR1 and CDR2: LGHDT and YNNKEL (reference sequence). CDR3 in DNA: TGTGCCAGCAGCCATCAGGGGGTGGACTATGGCTACACCTTC. Protein: CASSHQGVDYGYTF.

J is TRBJ1-6 and V is TRBV3-1 (or the pseudogene TRBV3-2); no firm D call. Germline V gives CDR1 LGHDT, CDR2 YNNKEL (reference sequence). Trimming shortened V by 9 bases and J by 7 bases, and 7 bases separated the two germline ends. The CDR3 has 11 amino acids. For the CDR3, the DNA is TGTGCCAGTGCGGGGAATTCACCCCTCCACTTT. Translating it yields CASAGNSPLHF.

The chain uses TRBV11-2 and TRBJ2-2, with TRBD2 matching over 11 bases. From germline, CDR1 is SGHAT and CDR2 FQNNGV. The CDR3 consists of 15 residues. The J segment lost 4 bases and the V segment lost 5 bases, leaving 3 bases of the junction unmatched. CDR3 in amino acids: CASSNLAGGTGELFF. CDR3 DNA sequence: TGTGCCAGCAGCAATCTAGCGGGGGGCACCGGGGAGCTGTTTTTT.

This clone has only a few counts. The DNA of the CDR3 is TGCGCCAGCAGCCAAGGGGCTACAGGGGACGGCACCGGGGAGCTGTTTTTT. Its translation is CASSQGATGDGTGELFF. The rearrangement uses TRBV4-3 and TRBJ2-2; TRBD1 agrees at 7 bases. This CDR3 contains 17 residues. With 1 base clipped from V and 4 bases from J, the junction kept 9 bases outside the gene matches. Germline CDR1 LGHNA, CDR2 YSLEER.

This chain joins TRBV19 and TRBJ1-4, with a tentative D call TRBD1 (5 bases). The CDR3 runs 15 residues. The V gene's germline CDR1 is LNHDA and CDR2 SQIVND (reference sequence). Trimming cost V 6 bases and J 5 bases, with 16 bases left between them. The CDR3 DNA reads TGTGCCAGTAGCCGGGGGGGAGGGCTAAATGAAAAACTGTTTTTT. Residues: CASSRGGGLNEKLFF.

The J gene is TRBJ2-3, the V gene TRBV5-4, with D possibly being TRBD1 (5 bases). CDR3 size: 16 residues. Germline assignment: CDR1 SGHNT and CDR2 YYREEE (reference sequence). Trimming shortened V by 4 bases and J by 1 base, and 16 bases separated the two germline ends. As DNA, the CDR3 is TGTGCCAGCAGCCTTAAAGGGGTTGGAGGCACAGATACGCAGTATTTT. As protein: CASSLKGVGGTDTQYF.

This chain joins TRBV19 and TRBJ1-5; 11 bases are shared with TRBD1. The CDR3 loop spans 15 amino acids. V was pared by 3 bases and J by 2 bases, with 0 bases of the junction left unmatched. Germline V gives CDR1 LNHDA, CDR2 SQIVND (reference sequence). The CDR3 DNA follows: TGTGCCAGTAGTATGGGACAGGGGGGCAATCAGCCCCAGCATTTT. Its translation is CASSMGQGGNQPQHF.

The chain employs TRBV7-3 and TRBJ2-3, with TRBD1 as a possible D gene (6 bases). V dropped 0 bases and J dropped 2 bases, with 12 bases sitting between them. The length of the CDR3 is 16 residues. Germline lookup yields CDR1 SGHTA and CDR2 FQGTGA. The CDR3 loop reads CASSLTGTSNTDTQYF. DNA of the CDR3: TGTGCCAGCAGCTTAACAGGGACATCCAACACAGATACGCAGTATTTT.

The chain couples TRBV12-5 to TRBJ2-4, with 9 bases identical to TRBD1. The CDR3 covers 17 residues. CDR1 and CDR2 from the germline V gene are LGHNT and FRNRAP. Trimming at V came to 3 bases and at J to 2 bases, leaving 8 bases not matched to a gene. The DNA for the CDR3 is TGTGCTAGTGGTTTCCTCGGAAACAGGGGGCCCAAAAACATTCAGTACTTC. Amino acids: CASGFLGNRGPKNIQYF.

This rearrangement joins TRBV12-5 to TRBJ1-2, with TRBD1 as a possible D gene (5 bases). The CDR3 has 13 amino acids. Trimming took off 1 base at V and 8 bases at J, with 11 bases between the two ends. From germline, CDR1 is LGHNT and CDR2 FRNRAP. CDR3: CASGLEGRRGYTF. For the CDR3, the DNA is TGTGCTAGTGGTTTGGAGGGGCGGAGAGGCTACACCTTC.

V usage is TRBV4-1 and J usage is TRBJ2-5; a possible D gene is TRBD1 (6 bases). Trimming took 4 bases from V and 3 from J, leaving 12 bases between them. This CDR3 contains 14 residues. Germline V lookup: CDR1 MGHRA, CDR2 YSYEKL. CDR3 region: CASSLGTGKETQYF. The CDR3 region has the DNA TGCGCCAGCAGCCTAGGCACAGGGAAAGAGACCCAGTACTTC.

The gene calls are TRBV24-1 and TRBJ1-2; D unresolved. Trimming cost V 2 bases and J 3 bases, with 9 bases left between them. Germline assignment: CDR1 KGHDR and CDR2 SFDVKD. There are 14 residues in the CDR3. The CDR3 spells CATSDSRGYYGYTF. Written as DNA, the CDR3 is TGTGCCACCAGTGATTCCCGGGGTTACTATGGCTACACCTTC.

This chain uses TRBV4-1 with TRBJ2-7, with 8 bases fitting TRBD2. The germline V gene encodes CDR1 MGHRA and CDR2 YSYEKL. The CDR3 runs 16 residues. Unmatched junction bases numbered 5, after V lost 0 bases and J lost 1 base. The DNA for the CDR3 is TGCGCCAGCAGCCAAGATGTGGCGGGGGGTTCCTACGAGCAGTACTTC. As protein: CASSQDVAGGSYEQYF.

This clone was seen a handful of times. The rearrangement joins TRBV5-1 to TRBJ1-2, with D uncertain. The germline CDR1 and CDR2 sequences are SGHRS and YFSETQ. Trimming shortened V by 0 bases and J by 2 bases, and 11 bases separated the two germline ends. The CDR3 runs 15 residues. CDR3 loop: CASSLAGSLNYGYTF. The CDR3 region has the DNA TGCGCCAGCAGCTTGGCAGGCAGCCTGAACTATGGCTACACCTTC.

J is TRBJ1-2 and V is TRBV2; unclear D gene. The ends were cut back, 4 bases at V and 1 base at J, with 7 bases in the middle. CDR3 length: 13 residues. Germline V CDR1 and CDR2: SNHLY, FYNNEI. CDR3: CASSGGDNYGYTF. CDR3 sequence (DNA): TGTGCCAGCAGTGGGGGAGATAACTATGGCTACACCTTC.

The rearrangement links TRBV28 to TRBJ2-7, with D tentatively TRBD2 (6 bases). In germline, CDR1 is MDHEN, CDR2 SYDVKM. V lost 2 bases, J lost 4 bases, and 12 bases lay in between. The CDR3 contains 14 residues. The CDR3 bases are TGTGCCAGCAGTTTACGCGGGATCCAATACGAGCAGTACTTC. Its translation: CASSLRGIQYEQYF.

This chain joins TRBV28 and TRBJ2-7; TRBD1 matches at 8 bases. V shed 6 bases and J 5 bases; nucleotides not matched to a gene: 12. This CDR3 spans 15 amino acids. Germline V gene lookup returns CDR1 MDHEN and CDR2 SYDVKM. CDR3 loop: CASSPLFDRGNEQYF. Written as DNA, the CDR3 is TGTGCCAGCAGCCCGTTATTTGACAGGGGCAACGAGCAGTACTTC.

V and J are TRBV5-1 and TRBJ1-2; D is unclear. This CDR3 has 13 amino acids. CDR1 and CDR2 from the germline V gene are SGHRS and YFSETQ. V was shortened by 4 bases and J by 5 bases, with 12 bases between the two germline ends. CDR3 region: CASSPAGRYGYTF. Here the CDR3 DNA reads TGCGCCAGCAGCCCGGCCGGGAGATATGGCTACACCTTC.

This chain connects TRBV7-2 to TRBJ2-7; 9 positions match TRBD2. The CDR3 length is 15 residues. V was clipped by 5 bases and J by 6 bases; unmatched bases: 11. Germline V CDR1 and CDR2: SGHTA, FQGNSA. The CDR3 reads CASSPRLAEGGEQYF. The CDR3 bases are TGTGCCAGCAGCCCGAGACTAGCGGAGGGGGGCGAGCAGTACTTC.

This clone was picked up one time. This chain connects TRBV4-1 to TRBJ2-3; no clear D. V was shortened by 0 bases and J by 2 bases, with 15 bases between the two germline ends. CDR1 and CDR2 from the germline V gene are MGHRA and YSYEKL. The CDR3 extends over 17 amino acids. The CDR3 DNA reads TGCGCCAGCAGCCAAGAGTGGCAGCCCCACTACACAGATACGCAGTATTTT. Residues: CASSQEWQPHYTDTQYF.

This chain links TRBV7-2 with TRBJ2-4; 10 bases fit TRBD1. Germline assignment: CDR1 SGHTA and CDR2 FQGNSA. J was trimmed by 7 bases and V by 4 bases; bases with no gene match: 1. The CDR3 totals 13 residues. The chain's CDR3 is CASSWGQGNIQYF. The CDR3 DNA reads TGTGCCAGCAGCTGGGGACAGGGGAACATTCAGTACTTC. The full variable domain, in which reference TRBV7-2 and TRBJ2-4 provide the parts outside the CDR3, is GAGVSQSPSNKVTEKGKDVELRCDPISGHTALYWYRQSLGQGLEFLIYFQGNSAPDKSGLPSDRFSAERTGGSVSTLTIQRTQQEDSAVYLCASSWGQGNIQYFGAGTRLSVL.

V is TRBV6-6 and J is TRBJ1-5; no clear D. V dropped 5 bases and J dropped 3 bases, with 11 bases sitting between them. Germline V gene sequence: CDR1 MNHNY, CDR2 SVGAGI (reference sequence). This CDR3 is built from 14 residues. CDR3 protein: CASSPSLFNQPQHF. The CDR3 nucleotides are TGTGCCAGCAGTCCCTCGCTATTCAATCAGCCCCAGCATTTT.

The rearrangement uses TRBV25-1 and TRBJ1-4, with TRBD1 matching 8 bases. In germline, CDR1 is MGHDK, CDR2 SYGVNS. The CDR3 extends over 18 amino acids. V was clipped by 3 bases and J by 4 bases; unmatched bases: 13. CDR3 nucleotide sequence: TGTGCCAGCAGTGATCCGGACAGGGTTTGGGGTGGTAATGAAAAACTGTTTTTT. Translation: CASSDPDRVWGGNEKLFF.

This clone was detected once. The gene calls are TRBV14 and TRBJ1-1; D perhaps matches TRBD1 (6 bases). CDR1 is SGHDN and CDR2 is FVKESK in the germline V gene. V was trimmed by 1 base and J by 5 bases, leaving 11 bases between them. CDR3 length: 14 residues. The CDR3 loop reads CASSQAGEWTEAFF. The CDR3 coding sequence is TGTGCCAGCAGCCAAGCAGGGGAGTGGACTGAAGCTTTCTTT. Variable domain in full (rest from reference TRBV14 and TRBJ1-1): EAGVTQFPSHSVIEKGQTVTLRCDPISGHDNLYWYRRVMGKEIKFLLHFVKESKQDESGMPNNRFLAERTGGTYSTLKVQPAELEDSGVYFCASSQAGEWTEAFFGQGTRLTVV.

V usage is TRBV5-1 and J usage is TRBJ1-2; D is possibly TRBD1 (6 bases). This CDR3 region has 17 residues. Germline values: CDR1 SGHRS, CDR2 YFSETQ. V lost 2 bases to trimming and J lost 3 bases, with 20 bases between them. CDR3 in DNA: TGCGCCAGCAGCTTTAGGCCAGGGGTTCTAAAAGACTATGGCTACACCTTC. Translated: CASSFRPGVLKDYGYTF.